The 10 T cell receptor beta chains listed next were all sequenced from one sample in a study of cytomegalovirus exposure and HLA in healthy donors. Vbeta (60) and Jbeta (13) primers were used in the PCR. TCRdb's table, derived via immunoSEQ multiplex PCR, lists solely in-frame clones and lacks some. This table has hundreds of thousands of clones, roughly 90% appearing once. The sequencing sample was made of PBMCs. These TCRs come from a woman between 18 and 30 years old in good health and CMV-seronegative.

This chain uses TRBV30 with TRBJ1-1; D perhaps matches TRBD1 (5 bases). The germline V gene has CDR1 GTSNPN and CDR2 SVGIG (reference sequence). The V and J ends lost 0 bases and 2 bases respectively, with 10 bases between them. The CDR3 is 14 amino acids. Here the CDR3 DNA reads TGTGCCTGGAGTGTGGCGGGGGTAAACACTGAAGCTTTCTTT. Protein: CAWSVAGVNTEAFF.

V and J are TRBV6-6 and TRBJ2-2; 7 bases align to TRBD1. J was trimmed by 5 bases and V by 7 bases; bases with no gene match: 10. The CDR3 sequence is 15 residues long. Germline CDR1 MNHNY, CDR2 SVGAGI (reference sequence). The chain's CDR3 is CASILGQARTGELFF. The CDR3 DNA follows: TGTGCCAGCATTTTAGGACAGGCTCGAACCGGGGAGCTGTTTTTT.

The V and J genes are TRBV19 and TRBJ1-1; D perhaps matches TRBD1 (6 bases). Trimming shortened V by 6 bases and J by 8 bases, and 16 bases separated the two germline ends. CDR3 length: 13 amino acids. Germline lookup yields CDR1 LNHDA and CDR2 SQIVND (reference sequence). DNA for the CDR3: TGTGCCAGTAGCACTCCCCCGGGACAAGAAGCTTTCTTT. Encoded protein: CASSTPPGQEAFF. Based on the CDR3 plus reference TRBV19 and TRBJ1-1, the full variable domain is DGGITQSPKYLFRKEGQNVTLSCEQNLNHDAMYWYRQDPGQGLRLIYYSQIVNDFQKGDIAEGYSVSREKKESFPLTVTSAQKNPTAFYLCASSTPPGQEAFFGQGTRLTVV.

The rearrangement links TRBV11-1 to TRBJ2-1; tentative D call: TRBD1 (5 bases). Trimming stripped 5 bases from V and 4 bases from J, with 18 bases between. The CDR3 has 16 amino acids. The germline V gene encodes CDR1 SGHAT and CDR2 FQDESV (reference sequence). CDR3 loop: CASSKPQEAPYNEQFF. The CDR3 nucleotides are TGTGCCAGCAGCAAACCACAGGAAGCTCCATACAATGAGCAGTTCTTC.

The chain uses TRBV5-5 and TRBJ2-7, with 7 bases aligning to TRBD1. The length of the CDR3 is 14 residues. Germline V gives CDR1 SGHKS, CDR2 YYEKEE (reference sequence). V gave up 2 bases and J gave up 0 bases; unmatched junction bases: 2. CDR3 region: CASSFRTGSYEQYF. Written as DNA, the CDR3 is TGTGCCAGCAGCTTCAGGACAGGCTCCTACGAGCAGTACTTC.

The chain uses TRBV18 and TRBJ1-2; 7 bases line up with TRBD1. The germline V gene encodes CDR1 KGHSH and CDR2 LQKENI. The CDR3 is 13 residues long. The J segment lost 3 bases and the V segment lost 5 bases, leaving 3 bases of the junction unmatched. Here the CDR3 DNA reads TGTGCCAGCTCAAGGGACAGTGACTATGGCTACACCTTC. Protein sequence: CASSRDSDYGYTF.

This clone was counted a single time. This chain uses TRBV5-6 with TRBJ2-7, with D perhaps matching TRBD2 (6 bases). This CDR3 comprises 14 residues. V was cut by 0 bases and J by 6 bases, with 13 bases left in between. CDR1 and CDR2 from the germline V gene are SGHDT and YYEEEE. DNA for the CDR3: TGTGCCAGCAGCTTGGGGGCAGGGAGGAGCGAGCAGTACTTC. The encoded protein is CASSLGAGRSEQYF.

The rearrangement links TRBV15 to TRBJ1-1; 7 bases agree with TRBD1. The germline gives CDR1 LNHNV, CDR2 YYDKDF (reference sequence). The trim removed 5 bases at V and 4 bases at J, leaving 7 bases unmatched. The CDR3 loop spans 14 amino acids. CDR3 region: CATSENRGGTEAFF. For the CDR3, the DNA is TGTGCCACCAGCGAAAACAGGGGAGGCACTGAAGCTTTCTTT.

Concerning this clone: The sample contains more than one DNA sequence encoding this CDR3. Here the CDR3 DNA reads TGTGCCAGCTCACCGTCTCTGGACAGAGTGAACACTGAAGCTTTCTTT. Its translation: CASSPSLDRVNTEAFF. The V gene is TRBV18, the J gene TRBJ1-1; possible D gene TRBD1, 6 bases. Trimming left V 3 bases short and J 0 bases short, with 14 bases between. CDR1 is KGHSH, CDR2 LQKENI, per germline. This CDR3 is built from 16 residues.

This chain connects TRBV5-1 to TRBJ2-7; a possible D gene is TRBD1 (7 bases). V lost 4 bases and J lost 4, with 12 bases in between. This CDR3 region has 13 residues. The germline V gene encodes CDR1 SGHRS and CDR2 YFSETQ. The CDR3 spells CASSLTGRYEQYF. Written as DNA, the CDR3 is TGCGCCAGCAGCCTGACAGGGAGGTACGAGCAGTACTTC.